One sample yielded the 10 T cell receptor beta chains listed below, sequenced in a study of control samples from healthy donors and cancer patients. Here immunoSEQ multiplex PCR was the method, and the copy in TCRdb shows in-frame clones only, minus some. The table records 100,000 to 150,000 clones, about 90% of them present only once. Material for sequencing was blood. The receptors derive from a man aged 60-69 years in good health.

The chain uses TRBV5-4 and TRBJ2-7; 7 nucleotides match TRBD1. With 1 base clipped from V and 5 bases from J, the junction kept 9 bases outside the gene matches. This CDR3 contains 15 residues. Germline V gene data show CDR1 as SGHNT and CDR2 as YYREEE (reference sequence). The CDR3 here is CASSLPGTVKHEQYF. CDR3 DNA sequence: TGTGCCAGCAGCTTGCCAGGGACAGTCAAACACGAGCAGTACTTC.

The genes are TRBV4-1 and TRBJ1-6; unclear D gene. CDR1 is MGHRA, CDR2 YSYEKL, per germline. This CDR3 spans 17 amino acids. Trimming left V 2 bases short and J 1 base short, with 12 bases between. The CDR3, as DNA: TGCGCCAGCAGCCAACCCTTAACCGCATCCTATAATTCACCCCTCCACTTT. Amino acid sequence: CASSQPLTASYNSPLHF.

Details on this clone: At the DNA level, this CDR3 is encoded by other sequences in the same sample as well. The rearrangement joins TRBV30 to TRBJ1-4, with D maybe TRBD1 (5 bases). The CDR3 is made up of 13 amino acids. Germline V lookup: CDR1 GTSNPN, CDR2 SVGIG (reference sequence). Trimming removed 0 bases at V and 7 bases at J, with 9 bases between. The CDR3 is CAWSVLGGEKLFF. Here the CDR3 DNA reads TGTGCCTGGAGTGTTCTGGGGGGTGAAAAACTGTTTTTT.

This clone was counted a few times. The V and J genes are TRBV3-1 (or the pseudogene TRBV3-2) and TRBJ1-1; no definite D call. The length of the CDR3 is 14 residues. Trimming stripped 0 bases from V and 0 bases from J, with 5 bases between. Germline loops: CDR1 LGHDT, CDR2 YNNKEL (reference sequence). The CDR3 loop is CASSQEWMNTEAFF. The CDR3 coding sequence is TGTGCCAGCAGCCAAGAATGGATGAACACTGAAGCTTTCTTT.

This rearrangement joins TRBV27 to TRBJ1-1; D call uncertain. The CDR3 loop spans 13 amino acids. Trimming cost V 0 bases and J 1 base, with 3 bases left between them. Looked up from germline, CDR1 is MNHEY and CDR2 is SMNVEV (reference sequence). CDR3 bases: TGTGCCAGCAGTTTATCCCGGAACACTGAAGCTTTCTTT. Encoded protein: CASSLSRNTEAFF.

The genes are TRBV7-7 and TRBJ2-3; D call uncertain. V dropped 0 bases and J dropped 0 bases, with 16 bases sitting between them. CDR3 length: 18 amino acids. Germline CDR1 SSHAT, CDR2 FNYEAQ (reference sequence). The CDR3 coding sequence is TGTGCCAGCAGCTTAGCGCTGCGCGGCAGCTCTAGCACAGATACGCAGTATTTT. Its translation: CASSLALRGSSSTDTQYF. Based on the CDR3 plus reference TRBV7-7 and TRBJ2-3, the full variable domain is GAGVSQSPRYKVTKRGQDVTLRCDPISSHATLYWYQQALGQGPEFLTYFNYEAQPDKSGLPSDRFSAERPEGSISTLTIQRTEQRDSAMYRCASSLALRGSSSTDTQYFGPGTRLTVL.

The rearrangement uses TRBV18 and TRBJ1-2; 8 nucleotides line up with TRBD1. The V gene's germline CDR1 is KGHSH and CDR2 LQKENI. This CDR3 comprises 13 residues. V was clipped by 3 bases and J by 6 bases; unmatched bases: 3. CDR3 DNA: TGTGCCAGCTCACCGACAGGGGTTAATGGCTACACCTTC. Protein: CASSPTGVNGYTF.

The rearrangement links TRBV29-1 to TRBJ2-5; weak D call: TRBD1 (6 bases). The CDR3 loop spans 14 amino acids. Germline V lookup: CDR1 SQVTM, CDR2 ANQGSEA. V gave up 4 bases and J gave up 4 bases, with 16 bases separating them. CDR3 in DNA: TGCAGCGTTGGGAGGCCAGGGGTTAGAGAGACCCAGTACTTC. Translated, it gives CSVGRPGVRETQYF.

The chain recombines TRBV13 with TRBJ1-1; D gene uncertain. CDR1 and CDR2 (germline): PRHDT, FYEKMQ (reference sequence). This CDR3 has 14 residues. Trimming pared 2 bases from V and 1 base from J, leaving 8 bases between. Here the CDR3 reads CASSLPAKNTEAFF. The CDR3 DNA sequence: TGTGCCAGCAGCTTACCAGCCAAGAACACTGAAGCTTTCTTT.

The J gene is TRBJ1-6, the V gene TRBV28; D is unresolved. The CDR3 length is 14 residues. Trimming left V 11 bases short and J 0 bases short, with 11 bases between. In germline, CDR1 is MDHEN, CDR2 SYDVKM. CDR3 residues: CAVSRDSYNSPLHF. The CDR3 nucleotides read TGTGCCGTCTCGAGGGACTCCTATAATTCACCCCTCCACTTT.